The 32 T cell receptor beta chains below all came from one sample that was sequenced in a study of radiotherapy plus CTLA-4 blockade in lung cancer. Measured with immunoSEQ multiplex PCR; TCRdb has only the in-frame clones, and not every one. The table lists tens of thousands of clones, around nine tenths of them singletons. The sequencing used peripheral blood, collected from a patient treated with radiotherapy plus ipilimumab. These receptors all come from a human donor with non-small cell lung cancer that progressed on radiotherapy plus ipilimumab.

For the CDR3, the DNA is TGTGCCAGCAGTCCATATCTATACGGTATCTCTGGAAACACCATATATTTT. This encodes CASSPYLYGISGNTIYF. The chain recombines TRBV28 with TRBJ1-3, with no clear D. The germline V gene has CDR1 MDHEN and CDR2 SYDVKM. The CDR3 has 17 residues. V dropped 5 bases and J dropped 0 bases, with 17 bases sitting between them.

The chain links TRBV4-2 to TRBJ1-5, with TRBD1 as a possible D gene (5 bases). Per germline, CDR1 LGHNA and CDR2 YNFKEQ. V was shortened by 4 bases and J by 6 bases, with 16 bases between the two germline ends. CDR3 length: 15 amino acids. CDR3 sequence (DNA): TGTGCCAGCAGCCCAGACGTGGGGGGTGGTCAGCCCCAGCATTTT. Its protein is CASSPDVGGGQPQHF.

The chain links TRBV4-3 to TRBJ2-1; D tentatively fits TRBD1 or TRBD2 (5 bases each). This CDR3 region has 15 residues. Trimming left V 0 bases short and J 2 bases short, with 8 bases between. CDR1 and CDR2 from the germline V gene are LGHNA and YSLEER. The CDR3: CASSQDRDAYNEQFF. CDR3 nucleotides: TGCGCCAGCAGCCAAGACAGGGACGCCTACAATGAGCAGTTCTTC.

The genes are TRBV25-1 and TRBJ1-1; D unclear. Trimming took 2 bases from V and 1 from J, leaving 14 bases between them. CDR1 and CDR2 (germline): MGHDK, SYGVNS. The CDR3 totals 16 residues. The CDR3 nucleotides read TGTGCCAGCAGTGAAGGTGGAACCCTGGGGAACACTGAAGCTTTCTTT. Its protein product is CASSEGGTLGNTEAFF.

The rearrangement joins TRBV6-1 to TRBJ1-4, with D tentatively TRBD1 (5 bases). This CDR3 is 15 amino acids long. Trimming stripped 2 bases from V and 7 bases from J, with 14 bases between. Germline V gives CDR1 MNHNS, CDR2 SASEGT. DNA of the CDR3: TGTGCCAGCAGTGAACCCTCCCGGGGGAGTGAAAAACTGTTTTTT. This encodes CASSEPSRGSEKLFF.

The J gene is TRBJ1-2, the V gene TRBV10-3, with D unresolved. CDR3 size: 15 residues. Looked up from germline, CDR1 is ENHRY and CDR2 is SYGVKD. V lost 2 bases and J lost 7, with 17 bases in between. The CDR3 protein is CAISEPRILESGYTF. The CDR3 DNA follows: TGTGCCATCAGTGAGCCCCGAATCTTGGAGTCTGGCTACACCTTC.

The chain carries TRBV28 and TRBJ1-4; TRBD1 matches 7 bases. The CDR3 consists of 14 residues. The J segment lost 5 bases and the V segment lost 6 bases, leaving 6 bases of the junction unmatched. Germline V gene data show CDR1 as MDHEN and CDR2 as SYDVKM. This CDR3 reads CASRRQGRNEKLFF. The CDR3 DNA reads as TGTGCCAGCAGACGACAGGGCCGGAATGAAAAACTGTTTTTT.

This chain connects TRBV6-5 to TRBJ2-1, with 10 bases fitting TRBD2. CDR3 length: 15 residues. Unmatched junction bases numbered 7, after V lost 4 bases and J lost 7 bases. The V gene's germline CDR1 is MNHEY and CDR2 SVGAGI. The CDR3 region is CASSSLAGVGNEQFF. The CDR3 DNA is TGTGCCAGCAGTTCTCTAGCGGGGGTGGGGAATGAGCAGTTCTTC.

The chain recombines TRBV7-3 with TRBJ2-6, with no clear D. Germline loops: CDR1 SGHTA, CDR2 FQGTGA. Trimming took off 2 bases at V and 0 bases at J, with 8 bases between the two ends. The CDR3 totals 16 residues. CDR3 sequence (DNA): TGTGCCAGCAGCTTAGGCGGAAACTCTGGGGCCAACGTCCTGACTTTC. Translating gives CASSLGGNSGANVLTF.

Note on this clone: The sample contains more than one DNA sequence encoding this CDR3. The chain is built from TRBV5-1 and TRBJ2-7; 11 bases line up with TRBD1. Germline lookup yields CDR1 SGHRS and CDR2 YFSETQ. Trimming cost V 2 bases and J 3 bases; bases outside gene matches: 1. The CDR3 has 14 residues. CDR3 protein: CASSFGTGGYEQYF. The CDR3 DNA is TGCGCCAGCAGCTTTGGGACAGGGGGCTACGAGCAGTACTTC.

The J gene is TRBJ2-5, the V gene TRBV30, with a possible D match to TRBD1 (6 bases). V gave up 0 bases and J gave up 6 bases, with 8 bases separating them. Germline values: CDR1 GTSNPN, CDR2 SVGIG (reference sequence). There are 12 residues in the CDR3. CDR3 region: CAWSVGGKTQYF. The CDR3 DNA is TGTGCCTGGAGTGTAGGGGGAAAGACCCAGTACTTC.

The chain couples TRBV9 to TRBJ2-2; TRBD2 agrees at 8 bases. The CDR3 sequence is 15 residues long. V was clipped by 6 bases and J by 2 bases; unmatched bases: 6. CDR1 and CDR2 (germline): SGDLS, YYNGEE. The CDR3 coding sequence is TGTGCCAGCACCCGGGGGGGGCTAAACACCGGGGAGCTGTTTTTT. Its translation is CASTRGGLNTGELFF.

The chain recombines TRBV23-1 with TRBJ1-2, with 7 bases aligning to TRBD1. Being an ORF, TRBV23-1 has a function that is uncertain. V lost 6 bases and J lost 0; bases outside the gene matches: 13. This CDR3 has 17 amino acids. The CDR3 region has the DNA TGCGCCAGCAGCACGTATGGGGACAGCTTTTCTAACTATGGCTACACCTTC. This translates into CASSTYGDSFSNYGYTF.

The rearrangement uses TRBV5-1 and TRBJ2-1; perhaps TRBD2 as D (6 bases). Germline V gene data show CDR1 as SGHRS and CDR2 as YFSETQ. There are 15 residues in the CDR3. V was clipped by 0 bases and J by 1 base, with 8 bases between them. The CDR3 region is CASSLEAGSYNEQFF. The CDR3 nucleotides read TGCGCCAGCAGCTTGGAGGCGGGATCCTACAATGAGCAGTTCTTC.

The chain recombines TRBV6-5 with TRBJ2-4; D remains unclear. CDR1 and CDR2 from the germline V gene are MNHEY and SVGAGI. Trimming cost V 4 bases and J 0 bases, with 10 bases left between them. The CDR3 is made up of 15 amino acids. This CDR3 reads CASSSPGGAKNIQYF. Written as DNA, the CDR3 is TGTGCCAGCAGTTCCCCGGGTGGAGCCAAAAACATTCAGTACTTC.

The chain combines TRBV29-1 with TRBJ1-1, with TRBD1 as a possible D gene (5 bases). Germline values: CDR1 SQVTM, CDR2 ANQGSEA. The CDR3 is 13 amino acids. Trimming removed 4 bases at V and 5 bases at J, with 14 bases between. The CDR3 DNA sequence: TGCAGCGTTGGCCAGGGTCGCGCAACTGAAGCTTTCTTT. Translating gives CSVGQGRATEAFF. The full variable domain, with the rest looked up from reference TRBV29-1 and TRBJ1-1, is SAVISQKPSRDICQRGTSLTIQCQVDSQVTMMFWYRQQPGQSLTLIATANQGSEATYESGFVIDKFPISRPNLTFSTLTVSNMSPEDSSIYLCSVGQGRATEAFFGQGTRLTVV.

This chain uses TRBV10-3 with TRBJ1-2, with D unresolved. Deletions cut 8 bases from V and 2 bases from J, with 18 bases between. Germline V gene sequence: CDR1 ENHRY, CDR2 SYGVKD. This CDR3 has 15 residues. This CDR3 reads CAISPLTVPNYGYTF. The CDR3 region has the DNA TGTGCCATCTCCCCTTTGACCGTCCCGAACTATGGCTACACCTTC.

The CDR3 DNA follows: TGTGCCAGCAGCCTGGGCGTTGGGGAGACCCAGTACTTC. Translating gives CASSLGVGETQYF. The chain is built from TRBV4-2 and TRBJ2-5; no definite D call. The V gene's germline CDR1 is LGHNA and CDR2 YNFKEQ. This CDR3 contains 13 residues. V was pared by 4 bases and J by 5 bases, with 11 bases between.

The V and J genes are TRBV19 and TRBJ1-2, with D uncertain. The CDR3 extends over 14 amino acids. In germline, CDR1 is LNHDA, CDR2 SQIVND (reference sequence). V was cut by 5 bases and J by 0 bases, with 10 bases left in between. The CDR3 protein is CASSAAGANYGYTF. The CDR3, as DNA: TGTGCCAGTAGTGCGGCGGGCGCTAACTATGGCTACACCTTC. The entire variable domain, with the rest obtained from reference TRBV19 and TRBJ1-2, is as follows: DGGITQSPKYLFRKEGQNVTLSCEQNLNHDAMYWYRQDPGQGLRLIYYSQIVNDFQKGDIAEGYSVSREKKESFPLTVTSAQKNPTAFYLCASSAAGANYGYTFGSGTRLTVV.

The V and J genes are TRBV4-2 and TRBJ1-2; D perhaps matches TRBD1 (5 bases). The CDR3 contains 18 residues. Per germline, CDR1 LGHNA and CDR2 YNFKEQ. V was pared by 1 base and J by 5 bases, with 23 bases between. The CDR3 region is CASSQAEAGRGLIYGYTF. CDR3 coding DNA: TGTGCCAGCAGCCAAGCCGAGGCGGGACGGGGCCTTATTTATGGCTACACCTTC.

The V and J genes are TRBV20-1 and TRBJ2-7; D gene ambiguous. Germline CDR1 DFQATT, CDR2 SNEGSKA (reference sequence). V dropped 5 bases and J dropped 3 bases, with 8 bases sitting between them. The length of the CDR3 is 11 residues. The chain's CDR3 is CSAPGFYEQYF. The CDR3 DNA reads as TGCAGTGCTCCGGGCTTCTACGAGCAGTACTTC.

CDR3 protein: CASSPQGALKEQYF. Written as DNA, the CDR3 is TGTGCCAGCAGTCCACAGGGAGCCCTCAAGGAGCAGTACTTC. The chain couples TRBV5-4 to TRBJ2-7; tentative D call: TRBD1 (6 bases). CDR3 length: 14 residues. The ends were cut back, 5 bases at V and 7 bases at J, with 19 bases in the middle. Germline lookup yields CDR1 SGHNT and CDR2 YYREEE (reference sequence).

Note on this clone: Relative to the germline gene, one junction end is altered; a read error may explain this. The chain joins TRBV7-7 to TRBJ1-2; D not certain. Germline CDR1 is SSHAT and CDR2 is FNYEAQ (reference sequence). The CDR3 totals 15 residues. CDR3 DNA sequence: TGTGCTAGCAGCTTTAGGATCGGCAGAAACTATGGCTACACCTTC. Translation: CASSFRIGRNYGYTF.

The chain has TRBV7-9 and TRBJ2-1; D gene ambiguous. Germline-derived CDR1 and CDR2 are SEHNR and FQNEAQ (reference sequence). This CDR3 contains 11 residues. The germline V and J ends were trimmed by 4 bases and 8 bases, with 6 bases remaining between them. The DNA of the CDR3 is TGTGCCAGCAGCTCGTTAGATGAGCAGTTCTTC. It yields the protein CASSSLDEQFF.

The V and J genes are TRBV13 and TRBJ2-7, with TRBD1 as a possible D gene (7 bases). Germline CDR1 reads PRHDT; CDR2 reads FYEKMQ (reference sequence). The CDR3 length is 15 residues. Trimming took off 6 bases at V and 2 bases at J, with 17 bases between the two ends. CDR3 protein: CASRYTAGGPYEQYF. The CDR3 DNA is TGTGCCAGCAGATATACGGCAGGGGGGCCCTACGAGCAGTACTTC. The full variable domain, rest sourced from reference TRBV13 and TRBJ2-7, is AAGVIQSPRHLIKEKRETATLKCYPIPRHDTVYWYQQGPGQDPQFLISFYEKMQSDKGSIPDRFSAQQFSDYHSELNMSSLELGDSALYFCASRYTAGGPYEQYFGPGTRLTVT.

Regarding this clone: A junction end diverges from the germline sequence, so it may reflect a read error. The same CDR3 is also encoded by other DNA sequences in this sample. This chain uses TRBV25-1 with TRBJ1-1, with unresolved D. Looked up from germline, CDR1 is MGHDK and CDR2 is SYGVNS. The CDR3 is made up of 15 amino acids. The CDR3 DNA reads as TGCGCCAGCGGTGAGGGCAAAGGCATGAACACTGAAGCTTTCTTT. This encodes CASGEGKGMNTEAFF.

This sequence joins TRBV7-9 and TRBJ2-2; maybe TRBD1 (7 bases). Germline V gene data show CDR1 as SEHNR and CDR2 as FQNEAQ (reference sequence). V dropped 5 bases and J dropped 5 bases, with 15 bases sitting between them. This CDR3 is built from 15 residues. CDR3 in DNA: TGTGCCAGCAGCAAAGACAGGGAGGTGACCGGGGAGCTGTTTTTT. Its translation: CASSKDREVTGELFF.

V gene TRBV30 combines with J gene TRBJ1-2; D ambiguous. The CDR3 covers 14 residues. The germline V gene has CDR1 GTSNPN and CDR2 SVGIG (reference sequence). Trimming cost V 0 bases and J 8 bases, with 16 bases left between them. The CDR3 sequence is CAWSVQGGWWGYTF. Here the CDR3 DNA reads TGTGCCTGGAGTGTACAAGGTGGTTGGTGGGGCTACACCTTC.

The rearrangement links TRBV10-1 to TRBJ1-4, with D perhaps TRBD1 (5 bases). Trimming shortened V by 3 bases and J by 8 bases, and 25 bases separated the two germline ends. The germline V gene encodes CDR1 WNHNN and CDR2 SYGVQD (reference sequence). The CDR3 is made up of 18 amino acids. CDR3 protein: CASSDEAAGAGDREKLFF. The DNA for the CDR3 is TGCGCCAGCAGTGATGAGGCGGCTGGGGCTGGGGATAGGGAAAAACTGTTTTTT.

The chain recombines TRBV4-2 with TRBJ2-7; 8 bases line up with TRBD1. The V segment lost 0 bases and the J segment 0 bases; nucleotides outside the gene matches: 7. The CDR3 is 17 residues long. CDR1 is LGHNA and CDR2 is YNFKEQ in the germline V gene. The CDR3 here is CASSQDLGQGNSYEQYF. The CDR3, as DNA: TGTGCCAGCAGCCAAGATCTCGGACAGGGCAACTCCTACGAGCAGTACTTC.

This sequence joins TRBV5-1 and TRBJ2-3, with 14 bases identical to TRBD2. CDR1 and CDR2 (germline): SGHRS, YFSETQ. The CDR3 totals 15 residues. V was clipped by 5 bases and J by 2 bases; unmatched bases: 1. CDR3 in DNA: TGCGCCAGCAGGACTAGCGGGGGGGTCACAGATACGCAGTATTTT. This encodes CASRTSGGVTDTQYF. The complete variable domain, with remaining parts taken from reference TRBV5-1 and TRBJ2-3, reads KAGVTQTPRYLIKTRGQQVTLSCSPISGHRSVSWYQQTPGQGLQFLFEYFSETQRNKGNFPGRFSGRQFSNSRSEMNVSTLELGDSALYLCASRTSGGVTDTQYFGPGTRLTVL.

CDR3 bases: TGTGCCAGCAGTCCAGGGGGCCGGGTCTATGGCTACACCTTC. Translation: CASSPGGRVYGYTF. This rearrangement joins TRBV6-5 to TRBJ1-2; 8 bases fit TRBD1. The length of the CDR3 is 14 residues. V shed 5 bases, J shed 4 bases, and the junction held 6 bases outside the gene matches. Germline CDR1 reads MNHEY; CDR2 reads SVGAGI.